Each of the 23 T cell receptor beta chains below was sequenced from the same sample in a study of blood T cell repertoires in COVID-19. Clones were sequenced by immunoSEQ multiplex PCR, and TCRdb holds only the in-frame ones, with some missing. The sample lists fewer than 250,000 clones; almost 85% were seen once. Specimen: peripheral blood. Receptors were obtained from a man in his fifties or sixties with acute or convalescent COVID-19.

The rearrangement uses TRBV6-5 and TRBJ1-1; TRBD1 is a possible D gene (6 bases). The CDR3 extends over 14 amino acids. V dropped 7 bases and J dropped 5 bases, with 17 bases sitting between them. Per the germline V gene, CDR1 is MNHEY and CDR2 is SVGAGI. The CDR3 sequence is CASTRGGLKTEAFF. The CDR3 coding sequence is TGTGCCAGCACCCGGGGGGGGCTTAAGACTGAAGCTTTCTTT.

The chain joins TRBV9 to TRBJ2-4, with D perhaps TRBD1 (6 bases). CDR1 and CDR2 (germline): SGDLS, YYNGEE. The CDR3 runs 16 residues. With 3 bases removed from V and 0 bases from J, the gap between germline ends came to 13 bases. The CDR3 spells CASSEGVGLAKNIQYF. In DNA form, the CDR3 reads TGTGCCAGCAGCGAGGGGGTAGGGCTAGCCAAAAACATTCAGTACTTC. Variable domain in full (rest from reference TRBV9 and TRBJ2-4): DSGVTQTPKHLITATGQRVTLRCSPRSGDLSVYWYQQSLDQGLQFLIQYYNGEERAKGNILERFSAQQFPDLHSELNLSSLELGDSALYFCASSEGVGLAKNIQYFGAGTRLSVL.

The genes are TRBV7-9 and TRBJ2-7; a possible D gene is TRBD2 (5 bases). This CDR3 comprises 17 residues. Germline CDR1 is SEHNR and CDR2 is FQNEAQ (reference sequence). Deletions cut 3 bases from V and 1 base from J, with 19 bases between. CDR3 sequence reads: CASSLDRGQRQSYEQYF. DNA for the CDR3: TGTGCCAGCAGCTTGGATCGCGGGCAGCGCCAATCCTACGAGCAGTACTTC.

CDR3 residues: CASSWDRGAGQPQHF. In DNA, the CDR3 is TGTGCCAGCAGTTGGGACAGGGGGGCAGGTCAGCCCCAGCATTTT. J is TRBJ1-5 and V is TRBV2; 11 nucleotides align to TRBD1. Germline values: CDR1 SNHLY, CDR2 FYNNEI. V lost 5 bases and J lost 6; bases outside the gene matches: 6. The CDR3 has 15 residues.

The genes are TRBV24-1 and TRBJ2-1, with 9 nucleotides matching TRBD1. Losses at the gene ends were 5 bases for V and 9 bases for J; bases not matched to a gene: 10. CDR3 size: 15 residues. Germline V gene sequence: CDR1 KGHDR, CDR2 SFDVKD. The CDR3 loop reads CATSAAGDRAGEQFF. The CDR3 nucleotides are TGTGCCACCAGTGCCGCGGGGGACAGGGCAGGTGAGCAGTTCTTC.

V is TRBV12-3 or TRBV12-4 and J is TRBJ2-5; D unclear. With 4 bases removed from V and 5 bases from J, the gap between germline ends came to 5 bases. The CDR3 sequence is 11 residues long. The CDR3 here is CASSYFETQYF. DNA for the CDR3: TGTGCCAGCAGTTACTTCGAGACCCAGTACTTC.

The V gene is TRBV11-3, the J gene TRBJ2-3; 8 bases are a match to TRBD2. Germline loops: CDR1 SGHNT, CDR2 YENEEA. The CDR3 sequence is 15 residues long. After removal of 5 bases from V and 5 bases from J, the junction contained 9 bases not matched to a gene. The CDR3 loop reads CASSTLAGPLDTQYF. The CDR3, as DNA: TGTGCCAGCAGCACCTTAGCGGGACCTCTAGATACGCAGTATTTT. The variable domain in full, with the rest retrieved from reference TRBV11-3 and TRBJ2-3, is EAGVVQSPRYKIIEKKQPVAFWCNPISGHNTLYWYLQNLGQGPELLIRYENEEAVDDSQLPKDRFSAERLKGVDSTLKIQPAELGDSAVYLCASSTLAGPLDTQYFGPGTRLTVL.

The rearrangement links TRBV28 to TRBJ2-1; TRBD2 matches at 15 bases. Germline V lookup: CDR1 MDHEN, CDR2 SYDVKM. This CDR3 has 16 residues. V dropped 4 bases and J dropped 6; count of bases not matched to a gene: 4. The CDR3 DNA reads TGTGCCAGCAGTTCGGGACTAGCGGGAGGCTCCAATGAGCAGTTCTTC. Translating gives CASSSGLAGGSNEQFF.

V gene TRBV27 combines with J gene TRBJ1-5, with 7 positions matching TRBD1. J was trimmed by 6 bases and V by 0 bases; bases with no gene match: 5. CDR3 size: 15 residues. Germline CDR1 reads MNHEY; CDR2 reads SMNVEV (reference sequence). CDR3 protein: CASSLSQGNGQPQHF. Written as DNA, the CDR3 is TGTGCCAGCAGTTTATCACAGGGGAATGGTCAGCCCCAGCATTTT.

V is TRBV7-9 and J is TRBJ2-7; TRBD1 aligns across 10 bases. There are 14 residues in the CDR3. Trimming removed 7 bases from V and 5 bases from J; junction bases left unmatched: 8. Germline lookup yields CDR1 SEHNR and CDR2 FQNEAQ (reference sequence). CDR3 protein: CASTGTGDRDEQYF. The DNA for the CDR3 is TGTGCCAGCACCGGGACAGGGGATAGAGACGAGCAGTACTTC.

J is TRBJ1-2 and V is TRBV7-8, with 7 bases lining up with TRBD1. V trimming: 1 base; J trimming: 4 bases; junction bases outside the gene matches: 3. This CDR3 is 14 amino acids long. Germline V CDR1 and CDR2: SGHVS, FQNEAQ. The CDR3 sequence is CASSLGTGSYGYTF. The CDR3 DNA follows: TGTGCCAGCAGCTTAGGGACAGGCAGCTATGGCTACACCTTC. The whole variable domain, remainder taken from reference TRBV7-8 and TRBJ1-2, is GAGVSQSPRYKVAKRGQDVALRCDPISGHVSLFWYQQALGQGPEFLTYFQNEAQLDKSGLPSDRFFAERPEGSVSTLKIQRTQQEDSAVYLCASSLGTGSYGYTFGSGTRLTVV.

The V call is TRBV30, the J call TRBJ2-5; 8 bases line up with TRBD1. Germline loops: CDR1 GTSNPN, CDR2 SVGIG (reference sequence). V shed 7 bases, J shed 3 bases, and the junction held 1 base outside the gene matches. The CDR3 consists of 11 residues. CDR3 bases: TGTGCCTTGGACAGGGAAGAGACCCAGTACTTC. This encodes CALDREETQYF. The whole variable domain, remainder taken from reference TRBV30 and TRBJ2-5, is SQTIHQWPATLVQPVGSPLSLECTVEGTSNPNLYWYRQAAGRGLQLLFYSVGIGQISSEVPQNLSASRPQDRQFILSSKKLLLSDSGFYLCALDREETQYFGPGTRLLVL.

The table lists this clone with a count of one. The chain combines TRBV13 with TRBJ1-1; 9 bases map to TRBD1. With V trimmed by 10 bases and J by 5 bases, 8 bases remained unmatched. CDR3 length: 13 residues. From germline, CDR1 is PRHDT and CDR2 FYEKMQ (reference sequence). The CDR3 DNA reads TGTGCCACCCAGGACAGGGGAAAAACTGAAGCTTTCTTT. Protein sequence: CATQDRGKTEAFF.

V and J are TRBV5-1 and TRBJ1-4; D perhaps matches TRBD1 (5 bases). The CDR3 is 14 amino acids. V lost 3 bases and J lost 7, with 13 bases in between. The germline gives CDR1 SGHRS, CDR2 YFSETQ. CDR3 DNA sequence: TGCGCCAGCAGCTCGAAATCGGGGGGTGAAAAACTGTTTTTT. This gives the protein CASSSKSGGEKLFF.

This rearrangement joins TRBV5-4 to TRBJ1-2; TRBD1 matches 7 bases. Germline-derived CDR1 and CDR2 are SGHNT and YYREEE (reference sequence). The CDR3 sequence is 13 residues long. With 1 base clipped from V and 14 bases from J, the junction kept 11 bases outside the gene matches. As DNA, the CDR3 is TGTGCCAGCAGCTTGAAGGGGGCCCAAATAGAAACCTTC. Protein: CASSLKGAQIETF.

The chain couples TRBV4-2 to TRBJ1-3; TRBD1 is a possible D gene (5 bases). V lost 4 bases, J lost 1 base, and 11 bases lay in between. CDR1 is LGHNA and CDR2 is YNFKEQ in the germline V gene. This CDR3 comprises 15 residues. In DNA, the CDR3 is TGTGCCAGCAGCCCGTTGACAGCTTCTGGAAACACCATATATTTT. Translating it yields CASSPLTASGNTIYF.

The chain joins TRBV27 to TRBJ1-1; D possibly corresponds to TRBD1 (6 bases). With 4 bases removed from V and 1 base from J, the gap between germline ends came to 13 bases. This CDR3 region has 15 residues. Germline V gene sequence: CDR1 MNHEY, CDR2 SMNVEV (reference sequence). The CDR3 nucleotides are TGTGCCAGCAGTTATCCCGGGACACAGAACACTGAAGCTTTCTTT. It yields the protein CASSYPGTQNTEAFF.

This clone occurred once. The gene calls are TRBV7-6 and TRBJ2-7; TRBD2 aligns across 8 bases. This CDR3 spans 15 amino acids. The germline V gene encodes CDR1 SGHVS and CDR2 FNYEAQ. The J segment lost 6 bases and the V segment lost 1 base, leaving 8 bases of the junction unmatched. The CDR3 sequence is CASSLVQAGVGEQYF. The CDR3 DNA sequence: TGTGCCAGCAGCTTAGTGCAAGCGGGAGTTGGCGAGCAGTACTTC. The full variable domain, rest sourced from reference TRBV7-6 and TRBJ2-7, is GAGVSQSPRYKVTKRGQDVALRCDPISGHVSLYWYRQALGQGPEFLTYFNYEAQQDKSGLPNDRFSAERPEGSISTLTIQRTEQRDSAMYRCASSLVQAGVGEQYFGPGTRLTVT.

This rearrangement joins TRBV25-1 to TRBJ2-7; tentative D call: TRBD1 (6 bases). Germline CDR1 MGHDK, CDR2 SYGVNS. The CDR3 runs to 14 residues. Trimming left V 9 bases short and J 0 bases short, with 15 bases between. CDR3 DNA: TGTGCCAGTACGGGACACAGGAGCTCCTACGAGCAGTACTTC. This sequence encodes CASTGHRSSYEQYF.

The chain combines TRBV7-3 with TRBJ2-1; 10 bases fit TRBD1. The junction had 2 bases not matched to a gene; V was cut back by 5 bases and J by 7 bases. Germline CDR1 reads SGHTA; CDR2 reads FQGTGA. The CDR3 spans 13 residues. The CDR3: CASSLDRGNEQFF. CDR3 nucleotides: TGTGCCAGCAGCCTGGACAGGGGGAATGAGCAGTTCTTC.

This clone was observed a single time. The chain combines TRBV19 with TRBJ2-2, with a possible D match to TRBD1 (6 bases). Trimming cost V 3 bases and J 7 bases, with 12 bases left between them. This CDR3 has 14 amino acids. CDR1 and CDR2 from the germline V gene are LNHDA and SQIVND (reference sequence). The CDR3 DNA reads as TGTGCCAGTAGTATTTCACAGGGCGGCGGGGAGCTGTTTTTT. Its translation is CASSISQGGGELFF.

By share, this clone counts as medium-sized. The chain combines TRBV29-1 with TRBJ2-7; TRBD1 might be the D (5 bases). This CDR3 has 14 amino acids. V gave up 4 bases and J gave up 4 bases, with 17 bases separating them. Germline V CDR1 and CDR2: SQVTM, ANQGSEA. CDR3 protein: CSVGLVPRGYEQYF. In nucleotides, the CDR3 is TGCAGCGTTGGTCTCGTGCCTAGGGGTTACGAGCAGTACTTC.

The chain is built from TRBV5-6 and TRBJ1-2; D might be TRBD1 (6 bases). Trimming took 2 bases from V and 5 from J, leaving 13 bases between them. The CDR3 spans 14 residues. In germline, CDR1 is SGHDT, CDR2 YYEEEE. CDR3 in amino acids: CASSLGQPLYGYTF. CDR3 coding DNA: TGTGCCAGCAGCTTAGGACAGCCCTTATATGGCTACACCTTC.